This T cell receptor (beta chain) is from a study of blood T cell repertoires in COVID-19. Study information: Whether acute or convalescent, the COVID-19 samples came from the United States, Italy and Spain. The analysed material was cDNA or gDNA that came from T cells, B-cell-depleted T cells, or PBMCs.

Trimming cost V 4 bases and J 4 bases; bases outside gene matches: 8. CDR1 is MGHRA and CDR2 is YSYEKL in the germline V gene. The CDR3 covers 17 residues. Clones were read by immunoSEQ multiplex PCR, and TCRdb kept only the in-frame ones, dropping some. The sample carries 180,000 or so clones, roughly 84% recorded once. The sequencing input was peripheral blood. This clonotype was sampled from a human donor with acute or convalescent COVID-19. The donor label of this sample is uncertain. The chain couples TRBV4-1 to TRBJ2-6, with TRBD1 identical over 9 bases. The CDR3 here is CASSLTRTGDGANVLTF. DNA of the CDR3: TGCGCCAGCAGCCTCACTCGGACAGGGGACGGGGCCAACGTCCTGACTTTC.